These T cell receptor beta chains were read from a single sample in a study of patients and donors after allogeneic stem cell transplantation. From the RT-PCR reads, TCRdb called clonotypes with MiXCR, one entry per CDR3 protein. This sample has roughly 150,000 distinct CDR3 sequences, with 24% found just once. The sequenced sample was blood, either unsorted or a sorted T cell fraction (not recorded which). The receptors derive from a human donor who was either an allogeneic HSCT recipient or a stem cell or donor lymphocyte infusion donor (not recorded which). It is not recorded whose cells these are; they may come from a transplant donor. The CDR3 runs from the conserved cysteine through the conserved F or W. D genes are given only for firm matches. Some rows have no size entry. The others give once, few or many, or a class for an expanded clone.

v_call	d_call	clone_size	j_call	cdr3_nt	cdr3_aa
TRBV20-1	-	-	TRBJ2-2	TGCAGTGCTAGAGAAGGCTCTGCGACCGGGGAGCTGTTTTTT	CSAREGSATGELFF
TRBV29-1	TRBD1	-	TRBJ1-2	TGCAGCGTCTTAGGGACAGGGGGCGAGGGCTATGGCTACACCTTC	CSVLGTGGEGYGYTF
TRBV24-1	-	few	TRBJ1-5	TGTGCCACCAGTGACGCTAACCTACCCCAGCATTTT	CATSDANLPQHF
TRBV20-1	-	-	TRBJ2-3	TGCAGTGCTAGTGCCACAGATACGCAGTATTTT	CSASATDTQYF
TRBV12-3/TRBV12-4	-	many	TRBJ1-2	TGTGCCAGCAGTCCGACACAACTGTATGGCTACACCTTC	CASSPTQLYGYTF
TRBV12-3/TRBV12-4	-	-	TRBJ1-1	TGTGCCAGCAGTTTAGGCCAACTTAGGAACACTGAAGCTTTCTTT	CASSLGQLRNTEAFF
TRBV3-1	-	-	TRBJ2-1	TGTGCCAGCAGCCAAGATCTGGGGGTGAGCAATGAGCAGTTCTTC	CASSQDLGVSNEQFF
TRBV11-2	-	few	TRBJ1-2	TGTGCCAGCAGCCCGTTCCTACGGGGCCATCGCGGCTACACCTTC	CASSPFLRGHRGYTF
TRBV3-1	-	-	TRBJ1-5	TGTGCCAGCGGGAGCGGATTTAATCAGCCCCAGCATTTT	CASGSGFNQPQHF
TRBV12-3/TRBV12-4	-	many	TRBJ1-2	TGTGCCAGCGAGGGAGGGAACTATGGCTACACCTTC	CASEGGNYGYTF
TRBV10-3	TRBD2	-	TRBJ2-3	TGTGCCATCAGTGGGAGCGGGAGTGGCACAGATACGCAGTATTTT	CAISGSGSGTDTQYF
TRBV5-5	-	-	TRBJ1-4	TGTGCCAGCAGCATTGGGGGGACTAATGAAAAACTGTTTTTT	CASSIGGTNEKLFF
TRBV9	-	few	TRBJ2-6	TGTGCCAGCAGCGTAGGCCCACTCGTGACCAACGTCCTGACTTTC	CASSVGPLVTNVLTF
TRBV6-2/TRBV6-3	-	few	TRBJ1-5	TGTGCCAGCAGTTACTCAAATTCTAGGAGCGGGGACCTCGGGGGCCGTAGCAATCAGCCCCAGCATTTT	CASSYSNSRSGDLGGRSNQPQHF
TRBV7-2	-	few	TRBJ1-5	TGTGCCAGCAGCTTCAGCCTGAATAGCAATCAGCCCCAGCATTTT	CASSFSLNSNQPQHF